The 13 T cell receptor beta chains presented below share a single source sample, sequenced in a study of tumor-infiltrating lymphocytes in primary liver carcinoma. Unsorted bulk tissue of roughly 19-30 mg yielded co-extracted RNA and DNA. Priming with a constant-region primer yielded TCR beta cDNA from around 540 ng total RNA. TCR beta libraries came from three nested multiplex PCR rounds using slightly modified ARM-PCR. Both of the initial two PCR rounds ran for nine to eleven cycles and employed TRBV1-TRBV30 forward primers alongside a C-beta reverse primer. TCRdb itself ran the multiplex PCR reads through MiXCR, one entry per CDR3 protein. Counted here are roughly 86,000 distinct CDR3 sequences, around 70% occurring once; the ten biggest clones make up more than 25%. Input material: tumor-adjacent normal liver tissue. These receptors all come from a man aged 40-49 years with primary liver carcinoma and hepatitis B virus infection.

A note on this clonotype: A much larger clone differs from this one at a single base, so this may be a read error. The CDR3 loop reads CASNSYSGPAYNEQFF. The CDR3 nucleotides read TGTGCCAGCAACTCCTATAGCGGGCCTGCCTACAATGAGCAGTTCTTC. The V and J genes are TRBV5-4 and TRBJ2-1, with TRBD2 matching over 7 bases. The junction had 11 bases not matched to a gene; V was cut back by 6 bases and J by 2 bases. The CDR3 runs 16 residues. Looked up from germline, CDR1 is SGHNT and CDR2 is YYREEE (reference sequence).

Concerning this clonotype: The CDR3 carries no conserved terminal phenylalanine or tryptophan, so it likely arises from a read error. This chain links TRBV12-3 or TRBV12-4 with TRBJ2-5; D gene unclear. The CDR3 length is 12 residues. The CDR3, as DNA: TGTGCTAGCAGTCTACCGGGTTTGGCCCAGTACTCC. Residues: CASSLPGLAQYS.

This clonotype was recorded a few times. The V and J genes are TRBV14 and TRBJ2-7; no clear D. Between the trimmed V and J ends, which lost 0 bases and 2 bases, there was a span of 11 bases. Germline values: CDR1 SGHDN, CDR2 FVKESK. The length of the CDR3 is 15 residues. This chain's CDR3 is CASSQDRVRTYEQYF. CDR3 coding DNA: TGTGCCAGCAGCCAAGATCGGGTCAGAACCTACGAGCAGTACTTC.

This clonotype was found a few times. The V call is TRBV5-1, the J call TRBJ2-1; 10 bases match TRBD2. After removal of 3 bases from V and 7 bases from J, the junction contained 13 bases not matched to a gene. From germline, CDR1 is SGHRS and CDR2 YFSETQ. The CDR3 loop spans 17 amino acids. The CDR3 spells CASSSLPQRGGGNEQFF. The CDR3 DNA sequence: TGCGCCAGCAGCTCCCTCCCCCAGCGGGGGGGGGGGAATGAGCAGTTCTTC.

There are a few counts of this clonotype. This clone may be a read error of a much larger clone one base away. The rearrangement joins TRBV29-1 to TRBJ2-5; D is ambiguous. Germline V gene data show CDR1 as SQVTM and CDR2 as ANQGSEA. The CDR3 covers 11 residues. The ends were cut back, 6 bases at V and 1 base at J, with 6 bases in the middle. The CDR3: CSVWGQETQYF. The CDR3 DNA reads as TGCAGCGTGTGGGGCCAAGAGACCCAGTACTTC. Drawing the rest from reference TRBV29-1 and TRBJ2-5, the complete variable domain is SAVISQKPSRDICQRGTSLTIQCQVDSQVTMMFWYRQQPGQSLTLIATANQGSEATYESGFVIDKFPISRPNLTFSTLTVSNMSPEDSSIYLCSVWGQETQYFGPGTRLLVL.

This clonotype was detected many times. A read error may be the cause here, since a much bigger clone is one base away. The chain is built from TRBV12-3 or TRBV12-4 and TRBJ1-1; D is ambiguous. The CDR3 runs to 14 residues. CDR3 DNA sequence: TGTGCCAGCAGTCCCCGGGGATCGAACACTGAAGCTCTCTTT. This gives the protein CASSPRGSNTEALF.

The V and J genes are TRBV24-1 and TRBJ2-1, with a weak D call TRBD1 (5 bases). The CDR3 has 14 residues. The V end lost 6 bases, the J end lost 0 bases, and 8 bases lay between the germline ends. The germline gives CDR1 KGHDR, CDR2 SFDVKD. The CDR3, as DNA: TGTGCCACCAGTCAGGGTAGCTCCTACAATGAGCAGTTCTTC. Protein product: CATSQGSSYNEQFF.

The CDR3 sequence: CASSYLGLAGKSDEQFF. As DNA, the CDR3 is TGTGCCAGCAGCTACCTCGGACTAGCGGGGAAATCCGATGAGCAGTTCTTC. The chain uses TRBV7-3 and TRBJ2-1; TRBD2 matches 12 bases. Germline lookup yields CDR1 SGHTA and CDR2 FQGTGA. This CDR3 spans 17 amino acids. V lost 4 bases to trimming and J lost 8 bases; unmatched junction nucleotides: 12.

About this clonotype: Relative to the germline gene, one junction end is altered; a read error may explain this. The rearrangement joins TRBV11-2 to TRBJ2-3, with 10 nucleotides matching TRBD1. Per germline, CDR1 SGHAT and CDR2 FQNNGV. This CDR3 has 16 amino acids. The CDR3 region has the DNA TGTGCCAGCAACGGCGGAGGACAGGGGGAGGCAGACACGCAGTATTTT. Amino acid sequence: CASNGGGQGEADTQYF.

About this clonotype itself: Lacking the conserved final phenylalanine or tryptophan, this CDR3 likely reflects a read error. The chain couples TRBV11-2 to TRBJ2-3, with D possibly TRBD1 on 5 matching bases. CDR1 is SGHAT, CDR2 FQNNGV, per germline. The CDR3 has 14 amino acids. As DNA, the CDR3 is TGTGCCAGCAGCTTCATAGGTAACACAGGTACGCAGTATATT. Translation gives CASSFIGNTGTQYI.

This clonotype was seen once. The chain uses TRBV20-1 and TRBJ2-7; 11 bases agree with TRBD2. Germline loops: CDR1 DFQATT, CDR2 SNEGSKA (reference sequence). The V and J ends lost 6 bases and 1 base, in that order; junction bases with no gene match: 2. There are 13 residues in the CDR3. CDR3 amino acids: CSAVAGGSYEQYF. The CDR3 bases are TGCAGTGCAGTAGCGGGAGGGTCCTACGAGCAGTACTTC.

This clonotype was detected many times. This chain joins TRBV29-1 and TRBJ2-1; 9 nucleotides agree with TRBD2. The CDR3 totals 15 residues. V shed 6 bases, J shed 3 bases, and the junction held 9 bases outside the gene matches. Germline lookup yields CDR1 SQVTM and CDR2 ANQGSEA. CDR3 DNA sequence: TGCAGCGTCCACCTTCGACTAGCGGACTACAATGAGCAGTTCTTC. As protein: CSVHLRLADYNEQFF.

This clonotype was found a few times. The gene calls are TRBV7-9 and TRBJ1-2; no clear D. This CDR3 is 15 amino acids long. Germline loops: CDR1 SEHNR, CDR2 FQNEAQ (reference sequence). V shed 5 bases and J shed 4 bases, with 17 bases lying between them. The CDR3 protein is CASSPTARNIYGYTF. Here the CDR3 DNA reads TGTGCCAGCAGCCCAACCGCCCGAAATATCTATGGCTACACCTTC.